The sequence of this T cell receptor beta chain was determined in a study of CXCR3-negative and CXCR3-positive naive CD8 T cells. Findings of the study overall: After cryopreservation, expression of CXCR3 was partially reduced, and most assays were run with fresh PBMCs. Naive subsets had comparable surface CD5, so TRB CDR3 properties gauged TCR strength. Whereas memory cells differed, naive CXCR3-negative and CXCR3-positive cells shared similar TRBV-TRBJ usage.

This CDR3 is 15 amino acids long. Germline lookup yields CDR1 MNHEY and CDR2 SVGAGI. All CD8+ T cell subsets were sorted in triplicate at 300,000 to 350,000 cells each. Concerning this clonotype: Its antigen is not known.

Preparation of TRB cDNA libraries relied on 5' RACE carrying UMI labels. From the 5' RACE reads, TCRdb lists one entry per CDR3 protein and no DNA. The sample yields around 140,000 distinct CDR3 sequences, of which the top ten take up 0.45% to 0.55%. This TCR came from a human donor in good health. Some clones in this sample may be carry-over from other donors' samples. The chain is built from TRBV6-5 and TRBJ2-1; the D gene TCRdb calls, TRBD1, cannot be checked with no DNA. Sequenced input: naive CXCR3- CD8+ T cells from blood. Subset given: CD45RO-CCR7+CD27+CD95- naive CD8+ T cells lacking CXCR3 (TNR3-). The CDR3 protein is CASSSWDSSYNEQFF.